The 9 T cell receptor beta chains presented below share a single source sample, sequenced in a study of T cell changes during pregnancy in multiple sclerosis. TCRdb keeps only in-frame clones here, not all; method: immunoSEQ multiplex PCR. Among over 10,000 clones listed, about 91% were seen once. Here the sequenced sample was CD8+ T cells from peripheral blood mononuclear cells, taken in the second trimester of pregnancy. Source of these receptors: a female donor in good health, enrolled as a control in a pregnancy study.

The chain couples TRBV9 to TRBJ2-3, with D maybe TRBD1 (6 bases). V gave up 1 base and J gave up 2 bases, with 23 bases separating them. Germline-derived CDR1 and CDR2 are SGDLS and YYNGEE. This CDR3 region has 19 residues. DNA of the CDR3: TGTGCCAGCAGCGTACCCCGGGACACCTTAGAACGAAACACAGATACGCAGTATTTT. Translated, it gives CASSVPRDTLERNTDTQYF.

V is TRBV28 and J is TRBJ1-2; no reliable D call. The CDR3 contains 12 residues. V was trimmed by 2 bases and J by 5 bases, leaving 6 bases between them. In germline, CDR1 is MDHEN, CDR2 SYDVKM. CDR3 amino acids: CASSLGSYGYTF. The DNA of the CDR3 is TGTGCCAGCAGTTTAGGCAGTTATGGCTACACCTTC.

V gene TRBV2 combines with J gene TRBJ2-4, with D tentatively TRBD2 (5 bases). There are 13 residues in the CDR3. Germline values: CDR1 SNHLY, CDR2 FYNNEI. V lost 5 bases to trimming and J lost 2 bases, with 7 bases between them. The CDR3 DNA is TGTGCCAGCAGTCGGGGTACCAAAAACATTCAGTACTTC. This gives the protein CASSRGTKNIQYF.

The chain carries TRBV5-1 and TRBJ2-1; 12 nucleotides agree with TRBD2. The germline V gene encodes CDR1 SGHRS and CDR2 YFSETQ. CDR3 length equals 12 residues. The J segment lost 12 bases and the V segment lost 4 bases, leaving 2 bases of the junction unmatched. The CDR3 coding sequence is TGCGCCAGCAGCCTGGGACTAGCGGGGCAGTTCTTC. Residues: CASSLGLAGQFF.

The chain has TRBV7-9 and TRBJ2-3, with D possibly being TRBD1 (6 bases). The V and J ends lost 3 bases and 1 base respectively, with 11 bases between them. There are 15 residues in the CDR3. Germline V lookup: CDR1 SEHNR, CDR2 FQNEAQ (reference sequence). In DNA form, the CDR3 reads TGTGCCAGCAGCTTCGCCGAGGGGGGCACAGATACGCAGTATTTT. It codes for CASSFAEGGTDTQYF.

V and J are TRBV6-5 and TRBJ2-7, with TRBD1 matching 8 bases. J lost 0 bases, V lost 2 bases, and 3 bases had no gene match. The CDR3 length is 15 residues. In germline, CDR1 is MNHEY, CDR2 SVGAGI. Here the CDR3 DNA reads TGTGCCAGCAGTTACGGGACAGGTAACTCCTACGAGCAGTACTTC. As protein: CASSYGTGNSYEQYF.

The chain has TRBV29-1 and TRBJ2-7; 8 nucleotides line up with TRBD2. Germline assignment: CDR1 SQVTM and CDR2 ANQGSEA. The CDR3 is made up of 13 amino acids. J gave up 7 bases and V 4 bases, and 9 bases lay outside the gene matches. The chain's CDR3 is CSVVTAGVLEQYF. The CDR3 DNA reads TGCAGCGTTGTCACAGCGGGGGTGTTAGAGCAGTACTTC.

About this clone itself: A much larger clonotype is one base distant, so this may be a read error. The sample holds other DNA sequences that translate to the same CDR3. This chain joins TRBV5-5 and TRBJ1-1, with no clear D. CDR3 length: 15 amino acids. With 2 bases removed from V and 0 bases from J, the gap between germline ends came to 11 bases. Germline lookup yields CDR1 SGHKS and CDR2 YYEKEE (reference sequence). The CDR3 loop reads CASSLWLEVNTEAFF. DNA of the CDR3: TGTGCCAGCAGCTTATGGCTGGAGGTGAACACTGAAGCTTTCTTT. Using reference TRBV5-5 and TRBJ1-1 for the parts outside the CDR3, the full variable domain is DAGVTQSPTHLIKTRGQQVTLRCSPISGHKSVSWYQQVLGQGPQFIFQYYEKEERGRGNFPDRFSARQFPNYSSELNVNALLLGDSALYLCASSLWLEVNTEAFFGQGTRLTVV.

The CDR3 DNA follows: TGTGCCAGCAGCATCCCCGGGGGGAGCACAGATACGCAGTATTTT. It codes for CASSIPGGSTDTQYF. This rearrangement joins TRBV5-4 to TRBJ2-3; 7 bases agree with TRBD2. The length of the CDR3 is 15 residues. Trimming removed 4 bases from V and 0 bases from J; junction bases left unmatched: 5. Germline loops: CDR1 SGHNT, CDR2 YYREEE (reference sequence).